The 2 T cell receptor beta chains presented below share a single source sample, sequenced in a study of T cell responses to AZD1222 COVID-19 vaccine. Clones were read by immunoSEQ multiplex PCR, and TCRdb kept only the in-frame ones, dropping some. The top ten clones hold over 1.5% of a sample with 150,000 to 160,000 clones, approximately 90% of them seen once. The sample consisted of peripheral blood, taken on day 0 of AZD1222 vaccination. The receptors shown here come from an adult in good health.

The chain is built from TRBV5-1 and TRBJ2-7; D gene uncertain. Between the trimmed V and J ends, which lost 0 bases and 3 bases, there was a span of 7 bases. CDR1 and CDR2 from the germline V gene are SGHRS and YFSETQ. The CDR3 sequence is 13 residues long. The CDR3 DNA reads TGCGCCAGCAGCTTGGATCTTTTCTACGAGCAGTACTTC. Residues: CASSLDLFYEQYF.

The chain employs TRBV24-1 and TRBJ1-2; 9 bases match TRBD1. V was pared by 2 bases and J by 3 bases, with 3 bases of the junction left unmatched. The CDR3 spans 15 residues. Germline V gene lookup returns CDR1 KGHDR and CDR2 SFDVKD. The CDR3 nucleotides are TGTGCCACCAGTGATTCCGGGACAGGGCACTATGGCTACACCTTC. Amino acids: CATSDSGTGHYGYTF.